A selection of T cell receptor beta chains follows, all from one sample in a study of T cells in Graves' hyperthyroidism and ophthalmopathy. Via MiXCR, TCRdb re-called the multiplex PCR reads, giving one row per CDR3 protein. The profile shows about 200,000 distinct CDR3 sequences, around a sixth of them singletons. Sequenced: blood. These receptors were taken from a woman between 45 and 60 years old with Graves' hyperthyroidism. Each CDR3 is given with its conserved first and last residue. Each record gives: V gene, clone size, J gene, D gene, CDR3 DNA, CDR3 protein. The D gene is left open where the match is weak. The size entry is marked missing in some rows and otherwise reads once, few, many or a size class.

V gene: TRBV29-1; clone size: many; J gene: TRBJ1-2; D gene: -; CDR3 DNA: TGCAGCGTTGACAACAGCAATAACTATGGCTACACCTTC; CDR3 protein: CSVDNSNNYGYTF
V gene: TRBV24-1; clone size: many; J gene: TRBJ2-5; D gene: TRBD2; CDR3 DNA: TGTGCCACCAGTGATTCGACTAGCGGGGAGACCCAGTACTTC; CDR3 protein: CATSDSTSGETQYF
V gene: TRBV7-9; clone size: -; J gene: TRBJ1-5; D gene: TRBD1; CDR3 DNA: TGTGCCAGCAGCTCAAACAGTGACAGGGAAAGACAGCCCCAGCATTTT; CDR3 protein: CASSSNSDRERQPQHF
V gene: TRBV19; clone size: -; J gene: TRBJ2-5; D gene: TRBD2; CDR3 DNA: TGTGCCACCGCGAAATCAGCGGGGGTGGAGACCCAGTACTTC; CDR3 protein: CATAKSAGVETQYF
V gene: TRBV20-1; clone size: many; J gene: TRBJ2-3; D gene: -; CDR3 DNA: TGCAGTGCTAGGCCCTTAAGCGGAATAACAGATACGCAGTATTTT; CDR3 protein: CSARPLSGITDTQYF
V gene: TRBV27; clone size: many; J gene: TRBJ1-2; D gene: TRBD1; CDR3 DNA: TGTGCCAGCAGTGGGCCACCTGGGAGGGGGCGACGTTATGGCTACACCTTC; CDR3 protein: CASSGPPGRGRRYGYTF
V gene: TRBV10-3; clone size: many; J gene: TRBJ2-5; D gene: TRBD2; CDR3 DNA: TGTGCCATCAGTAAGACTAGCGGATCACAAGAGACCCAGTACTTC; CDR3 protein: CAISKTSGSQETQYF
V gene: TRBV7-2; clone size: many; J gene: TRBJ2-1; D gene: TRBD2; CDR3 DNA: TGTGCCAGCAGCTTCAGTACTAGCGGGGCCCCCTTGCTCTACAATGAGCAGTTCTTC; CDR3 protein: CASSFSTSGAPLLYNEQFF
V gene: TRBV7-9; clone size: few; J gene: TRBJ2-7; D gene: -; CDR3 DNA: TGTGCCAGCAGCGAAACCACTCTATCCTACGAGCAGTACTTC; CDR3 protein: CASSETTLSYEQYF
V gene: TRBV12-3/TRBV12-4; clone size: many; J gene: TRBJ2-7; D gene: TRBD1; CDR3 DNA: TGTGCCAGCAGTTCCCCCGGGACAGGGTTCCACGAGCAGTACTTC; CDR3 protein: CASSSPGTGFHEQYF
V gene: TRBV20-1; clone size: many; J gene: TRBJ2-7; D gene: -; CDR3 DNA: TGCAGTGCTAGATGGGAGGTCGAGCAGTACTTC; CDR3 protein: CSARWEVEQYF
V gene: TRBV12-3/TRBV12-4; clone size: many; J gene: TRBJ2-3; D gene: -; CDR3 DNA: TGTGCCAGCAGCAGGGACACAGATACGCAGTATTTT; CDR3 protein: CASSRDTDTQYF
V gene: TRBV28; clone size: many; J gene: TRBJ1-2; D gene: TRBD1; CDR3 DNA: TGTGCCAGCAGTCCACCACCGGGACAGTTTCTAGAGGGCTACACCTTC; CDR3 protein: CASSPPPGQFLEGYTF
V gene: TRBV12-3/TRBV12-4; clone size: -; J gene: TRBJ2-3; D gene: TRBD2; CDR3 DNA: TGTGCCAGCAGAGACGGGACTAGCGGGACAACAGATACGCAGTATTTT; CDR3 protein: CASRDGTSGTTDTQYF
V gene: TRBV11-1; clone size: many; J gene: TRBJ1-2; D gene: -; CDR3 DNA: TGTGCCAGCTCCCAGGACAGCAACTATGGCTACACCTTC; CDR3 protein: CASSQDSNYGYTF
V gene: TRBV28; clone size: many; J gene: TRBJ1-1; D gene: -; CDR3 DNA: TGTGCCAGCAGTGCCATCTCCCCGGGACGCACTGAAGCTTTCTTT; CDR3 protein: CASSAISPGRTEAFF
V gene: TRBV5-1; clone size: few; J gene: TRBJ2-5; D gene: -; CDR3 DNA: TGCGCCAGCAGCTTGGCTTCGGGAGAGGAGACCCAGTACTTC; CDR3 protein: CASSLASGEETQYF
V gene: TRBV3-1; clone size: many; J gene: TRBJ2-7; D gene: -; CDR3 DNA: TGTGCCAGCAGCCAAGTAGAATACCCTAACGAGCAGTACTTC; CDR3 protein: CASSQVEYPNEQYF
V gene: TRBV7-9; clone size: few; J gene: TRBJ1-5; D gene: -; CDR3 DNA: TGTGCCAGCAGCTTAGGGCCTCGGCAGCCCCAGCATTTT; CDR3 protein: CASSLGPRQPQHF
V gene: TRBV6-1; clone size: few; J gene: TRBJ2-1; D gene: TRBD2; CDR3 DNA: TGTGCCAGCAGCCATCTAGCGGGAGGAAACAATGAGCAGTTCTTC; CDR3 protein: CASSHLAGGNNEQFF
V gene: TRBV12-3/TRBV12-4; clone size: -; J gene: TRBJ2-6; D gene: -; CDR3 DNA: TGTGCCAGCGACTACCCGGGGGTTTTGGGTGGGGCCAACGTCCTGACTTTC; CDR3 protein: CASDYPGVLGGANVLTF
V gene: TRBV27; clone size: many; J gene: TRBJ2-1; D gene: -; CDR3 DNA: TGTGCCAGCAGTTTATCGAGAGGGTTACACAATGAGCAGTTCTTC; CDR3 protein: CASSLSRGLHNEQFF
V gene: TRBV2; clone size: many; J gene: TRBJ2-5; D gene: -; CDR3 DNA: TGTGCCAGCATCCTGGTCCAAGAGACCCAGTACTTC; CDR3 protein: CASILVQETQYF
V gene: TRBV10-1; clone size: -; J gene: TRBJ2-5; D gene: -; CDR3 DNA: TGCGCCAGCAGTTGGAGGAAGGAAGAGACCCAGTACTTC; CDR3 protein: CASSWRKEETQYF
V gene: TRBV28; clone size: many; J gene: TRBJ2-7; D gene: TRBD2; CDR3 DNA: TGTGCCAGCAGTTTATTGGGACTAGCGGGGGGCGAGCAGTACTTC; CDR3 protein: CASSLLGLAGGEQYF
V gene: TRBV20-1; clone size: many; J gene: TRBJ2-5; D gene: -; CDR3 DNA: TGCAGTGCCCCCTCCTTGGGGGGACCTCAAGAGACCCAGTACTTC; CDR3 protein: CSAPSLGGPQETQYF
V gene: TRBV7-9; clone size: many; J gene: TRBJ2-7; D gene: -; CDR3 DNA: TGTGCCAGCAGCTTGAGGGGGGGATACGAGCAGTACTTC; CDR3 protein: CASSLRGGYEQYF
V gene: TRBV3-1; clone size: many; J gene: TRBJ1-1; D gene: -; CDR3 DNA: TGTGCCAGCAGCCAAGCCCCAGGGGTGGGTACTGAAGCTTTCTTT; CDR3 protein: CASSQAPGVGTEAFF
V gene: TRBV12-3/TRBV12-4; clone size: -; J gene: TRBJ1-5; D gene: TRBD1; CDR3 DNA: TGTGCCAGCAGTCCGAACAGGGGAGGTGATCAGCCCCAGCATTTT; CDR3 protein: CASSPNRGGDQPQHF
V gene: TRBV20-1; clone size: few; J gene: TRBJ2-2; D gene: TRBD2; CDR3 DNA: TGCAGTGCTAGAACTAGCGGGAGGACCGGGGAGCTGTTTTTT; CDR3 protein: CSARTSGRTGELFF
V gene: TRBV9; clone size: -; J gene: TRBJ2-4; D gene: -; CDR3 DNA: TGTGCCAGCAGCGTCCGGCCCCAAGCAGCCAAAAACATTCAGTACTTC; CDR3 protein: CASSVRPQAAKNIQYF
V gene: TRBV2; clone size: many; J gene: TRBJ1-6; D gene: TRBD1; CDR3 DNA: TGTGCCAGCAGTGAGGAGACAGGGGTTTCACCCCTCCACTTT; CDR3 protein: CASSEETGVSPLHF
V gene: TRBV27; clone size: many; J gene: TRBJ1-1; D gene: -; CDR3 DNA: TGTGCCAGCAGTAACCGGGAGCCCAGCGACACTGAAGCTTTCTTT; CDR3 protein: CASSNREPSDTEAFF
V gene: TRBV12-3/TRBV12-4; clone size: many; J gene: TRBJ2-7; D gene: TRBD1; CDR3 DNA: TGTGCCAGCAGCCGATCCGGGACAGGGAGCTCCTACGAGCAGTACTTC; CDR3 protein: CASSRSGTGSSYEQYF
V gene: TRBV5-1; clone size: few; J gene: TRBJ2-3; D gene: -; CDR3 DNA: TGCGCCAGCAGCTCCCAATTCGGGGCTTTTGGAGCAGATACGCAGTATTTT; CDR3 protein: CASSSQFGAFGADTQYF
V gene: TRBV6-1; clone size: many; J gene: TRBJ1-1; D gene: -; CDR3 DNA: TGTGCCAGCAGTGAAAGGGGATACGGGAACACTGAAGCTTTCTTT; CDR3 protein: CASSERGYGNTEAFF
V gene: TRBV2; clone size: many; J gene: TRBJ2-7; D gene: -; CDR3 DNA: TGTGCCAGCAGTGAACAGGCTAGGGAGCAGTACTTC; CDR3 protein: CASSEQAREQYF
V gene: TRBV29-1; clone size: -; J gene: TRBJ1-2; D gene: -; CDR3 DNA: TGCAGCGTTGAATCCGGGCCAGGCTACACCTTC; CDR3 protein: CSVESGPGYTF
V gene: TRBV20-1; clone size: many; J gene: TRBJ2-3; D gene: TRBD2; CDR3 DNA: TGCAGTGCTAGGGGAGACACGGGGGGTTCAGATACGCAGTATTTT; CDR3 protein: CSARGDTGGSDTQYF
V gene: TRBV27; clone size: few; J gene: TRBJ2-2; D gene: TRBD2; CDR3 DNA: TGTGCCAGCAGTTTATCCTCCCCGGGACTAGCGGGAGTATGGACCGGGGAGCTGTTTTTT; CDR3 protein: CASSLSSPGLAGVWTGELFF
V gene: TRBV10-2; clone size: many; J gene: TRBJ1-2; D gene: TRBD1; CDR3 DNA: TGCGCCAGCAGTGAAAACGTCCAGGGGGCCGGCTATGGCTACACCTTC; CDR3 protein: CASSENVQGAGYGYTF
V gene: TRBV4-1; clone size: -; J gene: TRBJ2-1; D gene: TRBD2; CDR3 DNA: TGCGCCAGCAGCCAAGGCGGGAGGGCCGGGGATGAGCAGTTCTTC; CDR3 protein: CASSQGGRAGDEQFF
V gene: TRBV2; clone size: few; J gene: TRBJ1-5; D gene: TRBD1; CDR3 DNA: TGTGCCAGCAACCCCGGGACAGGGATTGTGAACAATCAGCCCCAGCATTTT; CDR3 protein: CASNPGTGIVNNQPQHF
V gene: TRBV7-2; clone size: -; J gene: TRBJ2-1; D gene: TRBD2; CDR3 DNA: TGTGCCAGCAGCTTACGGACTAGCGGGAGGGATGAGCAGTTCTTC; CDR3 protein: CASSLRTSGRDEQFF
V gene: TRBV25-1; clone size: many; J gene: TRBJ2-7; D gene: -; CDR3 DNA: TGTGCCAGCGAGAGCGGGCACTCCTACGAGCAGTACTTC; CDR3 protein: CASESGHSYEQYF
V gene: TRBV5-1; clone size: -; J gene: TRBJ1-4; D gene: TRBD1; CDR3 DNA: TGCGCCAGCAGCTTGGGCCGGGACAGGGGAGAAAAACTGTTTTTT; CDR3 protein: CASSLGRDRGEKLFF
V gene: TRBV13; clone size: many; J gene: TRBJ2-5; D gene: TRBD1; CDR3 DNA: TGTGCCAGCAGCCCCACCCCGACAGGGGTAGAGACCCAGTACTTC; CDR3 protein: CASSPTPTGVETQYF
V gene: TRBV6-1; clone size: many; J gene: TRBJ2-1; D gene: -; CDR3 DNA: TGTGCCAGCCTAGGGGGGGTGCGGGGACGGAATGAGCAGTTCTTC; CDR3 protein: CASLGGVRGRNEQFF
V gene: TRBV7-2; clone size: many; J gene: TRBJ2-1; D gene: -; CDR3 DNA: TGTGCCAGCAGCTTAGGAGACTACCGCTACAATGAGCAGTTCTTC; CDR3 protein: CASSLGDYRYNEQFF
V gene: TRBV5-1; clone size: -; J gene: TRBJ2-2; D gene: TRBD1; CDR3 DNA: TGCGCCAGCAGCCCAGGACAGGGGGCCGTCGGGGAGCTGTTTTTT; CDR3 protein: CASSPGQGAVGELFF
V gene: TRBV29-1; clone size: many; J gene: TRBJ1-1; D gene: -; CDR3 DNA: TGCAGCGTCTTTGAGACAGATAGTCGGAACACTGAAGCTTTCTTT; CDR3 protein: CSVFETDSRNTEAFF
V gene: TRBV10-3; clone size: many; J gene: TRBJ2-1; D gene: -; CDR3 DNA: TGTGCCATCAGTGACCAACGCAATGAGCAGTTCTTC; CDR3 protein: CAISDQRNEQFF